Each of the 2 T cell receptor beta chains below was sequenced from the same sample in a study of blood T cells in healthy people across ages. Through a sample-barcoded 5' primer and a J-beta primer mix, a second PCR was run for roughly 7 to 11 cycles. TCRdb re-analysed the 5' RACE reads in MiXCR, keeping a single row per CDR3 protein. The sample has 600,000 to 900,000 distinct CDR3 sequences, more than 25% seen once. The same sample was also used in a study of T cells of mothers and their children.

Sequenced: blood. The receptors stem from a boy aged 5 to 17 in good health.

A remark on this clonotype: Because the CDR3 is missing its conserved closing phenylalanine or tryptophan, this is likely a read error. CDR3 protein: CASSEWGVQGDTQYS. The CDR3 nucleotides are TGTGCCAGCAGTGAATGGGGGGTTCAAGGAGATACGCAGTATTCT. The chain recombines TRBV2 with TRBJ2-3; the D gene is possibly TRBD2 (6 bases). Trimming took 2 bases from V and 5 from J, leaving 14 bases between them. This CDR3 contains 15 residues. Looked up from germline, CDR1 is SNHLY and CDR2 is FYNNEI.

V and J are TRBV11-2 and TRBJ2-1; 11 positions match TRBD2. Judging by the DNA end, TRBJ2-5 fits better; the J call may be wrong. The CDR3 spans 17 residues. Germline-derived CDR1 and CDR2 are SGHAT and FQNNGV. DNA for the CDR3: TGTGCCAGCAGCTTAGCTGAGAGTAGCGGGGGGGCGGAGACCCAGTACTTC. Translated: CASSLAESSGGAETQYF.